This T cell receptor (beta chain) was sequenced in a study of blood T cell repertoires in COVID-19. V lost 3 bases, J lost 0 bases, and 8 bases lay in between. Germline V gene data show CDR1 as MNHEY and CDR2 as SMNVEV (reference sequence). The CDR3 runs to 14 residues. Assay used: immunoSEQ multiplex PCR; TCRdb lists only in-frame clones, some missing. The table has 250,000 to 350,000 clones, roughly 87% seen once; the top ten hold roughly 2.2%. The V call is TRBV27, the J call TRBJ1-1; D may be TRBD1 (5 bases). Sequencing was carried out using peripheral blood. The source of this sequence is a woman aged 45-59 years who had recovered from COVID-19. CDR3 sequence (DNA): TGTGCCAGCAGTTTGGCGGGGGTGAACACTGAAGCTTTCTTT. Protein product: CASSLAGVNTEAFF.